A selection of T cell receptor beta chains follows, all from one sample in a study of early T cells in non-severe SARS-CoV-2 infection. TCRdb re-called the 5' RACE reads with MiXCR, one entry per CDR3 protein. The table includes about 42,000 distinct CDR3 sequences, approximately 6.9% detected once. Specimen: whole blood. These receptors were taken from an adult who was a healthcare worker with PCR-confirmed SARS-CoV-2 infection or an uninfected control (not recorded which). CDR3s include the opening cysteine and the closing phenylalanine or tryptophan. A D gene is named only where the DNA matches it firmly. Only part of the rows carry a size: once, few, many, or a class if the clone is expanded.

TRBJ1-1 many TRBV6-5 . CASSWGRGVTEAFF TGTGCCAGCAGTTGGGGCAGGGGAGTCACTGAAGCTTTCTTT
TRBJ1-2 . TRBV20-1 . CSAKVTEIYGYTF TGCAGTGCCAAGGTCACAGAGATCTATGGCTACACCTTC
TRBJ2-3 . TRBV7-8 . CASSLWGASRTDTQYF TGTGCCAGCAGCTTGTGGGGTGCGTCGCGCACAGATACGCAGTATTTT
TRBJ1-1 few TRBV20-1 TRBD1 CSAPDNRGSEAFF TGCAGTGCTCCAGACAACAGGGGCTCTGAAGCTTTCTTT
TRBJ2-5 . TRBV20-1 . CSARRGRVETQYF TGCAGTGCTAGAAGGGGCAGGGTGGAGACCCAGTACTTC
TRBJ2-3 many TRBV6-2/TRBV6-3 TRBD1 CASSYSKGAVRDTQYF TGTGCCAGCAGTTACTCGAAGGGGGCCGTTCGAGATACGCAGTATTTT
TRBJ1-4 few TRBV5-4 . CASSLTGTPNEKLFF TGTGCCAGCAGCTTAACCGGGACACCGAATGAAAAACTGTTTTTT
TRBJ2-3 . TRBV12-5 . CASGLVILSDDHTDTQYF TGTGCTAGTGGTTTGGTAATCCTTAGCGACGATCACACAGATACGCAGTATTTT
TRBJ2-7 few TRBV12-3/TRBV12-4 TRBD1 CASSPRQGRSGEQYF TGTGCCAGCAGTCCGCGACAGGGAAGGTCGGGCGAGCAGTACTTC
TRBJ1-1 many TRBV7-3 TRBD1 CASGRGRNTEAFF TGTGCCAGCGGCAGGGGGAGGAACACTGAAGCTTTCTTT
TRBJ1-2 few TRBV4-1 . CASSPGPYGYTF TGCGCCAGCAGCCCTGGGCCGTATGGCTACACCTTC
TRBJ2-3 . TRBV7-9 TRBD1 CASNGQGGHLSSTDTQYF TGTGCCAGCAATGGACAGGGGGGACACCTTTCTAGCACAGATACGCAGTATTTT
TRBJ2-7 . TRBV10-3 . CAISDRQGGEQYF TGTGCCATCAGTGACCGTCAGGGCGGCGAGCAGTACTTC
TRBJ1-5 many TRBV19 TRBD1 CAGSGTGYNQPQHF TGTGCAGGGTCCGGGACAGGCTACAATCAGCCCCAGCATTTT
TRBJ2-1 few TRBV5-1 TRBD2 CASSLDNGLAGEQFF TGCGCCAGCAGCTTGGACAACGGACTAGCTGGTGAGCAGTTCTTC
TRBJ1-1 few TRBV27 . CASSLSPPPRTEAFF TGTGCCAGCAGTTTATCGCCCCCTCCCAGGACTGAAGCTTTCTTT
TRBJ2-5 few TRBV11-3 . CASSLGGTDQETQYF TGTGCCAGCAGCTTAGGCGGGACAGACCAAGAGACCCAGTACTTC
TRBJ2-3 few TRBV12-3/TRBV12-4 TRBD1 CASSRDRGTDTQYF TGTGCCAGCAGTCGGGACAGGGGCACAGATACGCAGTATTTT
TRBJ2-4 . TRBV30 . CAWSETGGAKNIQYF TGTGCCTGGAGTGAAACAGGCGGAGCCAAAAACATTCAGTACTTC
TRBJ2-1 few TRBV4-3 . CASSQDSASYNEQFF TGCGCCAGCAGCCAAGACTCTGCCTCCTACAATGAGCAGTTCTTC
TRBJ2-7 . TRBV27 . CASSHAQGTVEQYF TGTGCCAGCAGTCATGCCCAGGGGACCGTCGAGCAGTACTTC
TRBJ1-5 few TRBV5-8 . CASSLQRNQPQHF TGTGCCAGCAGCTTACAGCGCAATCAGCCCCAGCATTTT
TRBJ2-4 . TRBV10-1 TRBD1 CASSAIGDRGDIQYF TGCGCCAGCAGTGCGATAGGCGACAGGGGGGACATTCAGTACTTC